The clone carrying this TCR beta chain was picked up a small number of times. The sample is drawn from a study of neoadjuvant anti-PD-1 for oral cavity cancer. Time point indicated: after neoadjuvant nivolumab, at surgical resection. Method: immunoSEQ multiplex PCR; TCRdb's copy keeps in-frame clones and lacks some. The table includes some 22,000 clones, around a quarter detected once. Trimming took 0 bases from V and 8 from J, leaving 8 bases between them. The CDR3 length is 13 residues. Germline V gene sequence: CDR1 LNHNV, CDR2 YYDKDF (reference sequence). The sequence came from a person between 40 and 85 years old with oral cavity squamous cell carcinoma. The material sequenced was tumor tissue, taken after nivolumab (anti-PD-1) treatment. This chain joins TRBV15 and TRBJ1-3; unclear D gene. The CDR3 sequence is CATSRDWADTIYF. The CDR3 DNA reads TGTGCCACCAGCAGAGATTGGGCTGACACCATATATTTT. The full variable domain, with the rest looked up from reference TRBV15 and TRBJ1-3, is DAMVIQNPRYQVTQFGKPVTLSCSQTLNHNVMYWYQQKSSQAPKLLFHYYDKDFNNEADTPDNFQSRRPNTSFCFLDIRSPGLGDTAMYLCATSRDWADTIYFGEGSWLTVV.